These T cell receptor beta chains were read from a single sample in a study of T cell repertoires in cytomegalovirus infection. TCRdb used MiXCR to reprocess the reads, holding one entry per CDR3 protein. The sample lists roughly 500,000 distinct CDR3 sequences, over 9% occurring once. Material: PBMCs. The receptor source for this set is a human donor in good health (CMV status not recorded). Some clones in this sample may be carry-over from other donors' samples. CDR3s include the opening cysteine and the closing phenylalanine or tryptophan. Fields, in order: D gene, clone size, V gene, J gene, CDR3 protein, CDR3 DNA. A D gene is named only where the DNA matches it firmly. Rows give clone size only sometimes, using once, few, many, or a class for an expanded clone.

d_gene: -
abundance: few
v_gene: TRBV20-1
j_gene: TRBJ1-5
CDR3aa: CSASGGFGGQGQPQHF
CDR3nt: TGCAGTGCTAGCGGGGGTTTCGGGGGGCAGGGTCAGCCCCAGCATTTT

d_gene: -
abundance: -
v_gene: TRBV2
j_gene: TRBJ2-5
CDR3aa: CARGMRRGETQYF
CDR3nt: TGTGCCAGGGGGATGAGACGCGGGGAGACCCAGTACTTC

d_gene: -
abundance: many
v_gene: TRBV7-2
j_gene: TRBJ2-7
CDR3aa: CASSLAAIGQRQYF
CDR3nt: TGTGCCAGCAGCTTAGCTGCGATAGGGCAACGTCAGTACTTC

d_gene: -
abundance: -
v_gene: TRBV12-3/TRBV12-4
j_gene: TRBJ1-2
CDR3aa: CASSSGYLANYGYTF
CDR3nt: TGTGCCAGCAGTTCCGGATACCTAGCTAACTATGGCTACACCTTC

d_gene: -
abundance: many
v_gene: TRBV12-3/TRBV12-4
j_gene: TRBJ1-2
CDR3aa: CASSIDRYYGYTF
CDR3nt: TGTGCCAGCAGCATCGACAGATACTATGGCTACACCTTC

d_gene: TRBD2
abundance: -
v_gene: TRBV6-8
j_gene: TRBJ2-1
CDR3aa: CASSYRRASGINEQIF
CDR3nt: TGTGCCAGCAGTTACCGAAGGGCTAGCGGGATCAATGAGCAGATCTTC

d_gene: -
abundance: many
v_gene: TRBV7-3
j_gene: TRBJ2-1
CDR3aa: CASSLEAGVGGEQFF
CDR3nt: TGTGCCAGCAGCTTAGAGGCAGGCGTTGGGGGTGAGCAGTTCTTC

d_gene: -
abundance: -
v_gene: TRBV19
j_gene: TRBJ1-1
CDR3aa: CASSISPPAGMTNTEAFF
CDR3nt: TGTGCCAGTAGTATAAGCCCCCCGGCAGGGATGACGAACACTGAAGCTTTCTTT

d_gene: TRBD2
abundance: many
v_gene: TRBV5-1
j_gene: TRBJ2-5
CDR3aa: CASSLELAGAGETQYF
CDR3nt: TGCGCCAGCAGCTTGGAGCTAGCGGGGGCCGGGGAGACCCAGTACTTC

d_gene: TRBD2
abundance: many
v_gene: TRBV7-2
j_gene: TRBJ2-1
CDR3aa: CASSSWTRKVNEQFF
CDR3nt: TGTGCCAGCAGCTCCTGGACTAGGAAAGTCAATGAGCAGTTCTTC

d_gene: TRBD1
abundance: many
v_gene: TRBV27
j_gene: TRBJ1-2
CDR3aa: CASSPQGSGYGYTF
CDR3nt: TGTGCCAGCAGTCCACAGGGGTCTGGCTATGGCTACACCTTC

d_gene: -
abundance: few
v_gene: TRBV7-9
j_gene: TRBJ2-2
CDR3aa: CASSSGTNTGELFF
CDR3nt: TGTGCCAGCAGCTCCGGGACGAACACCGGGGAGCTGTTTTTT

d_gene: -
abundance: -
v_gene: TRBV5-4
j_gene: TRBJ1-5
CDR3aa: CASSFNTEQPQHF
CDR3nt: TGTGCCAGCAGCTTTAACACTGAGCAGCCCCAGCATTTT

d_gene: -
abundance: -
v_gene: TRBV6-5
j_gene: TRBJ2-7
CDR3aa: CASSLQGYDNEQYF
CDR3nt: TGTGCCAGCAGCCTACAGGGTTACGACAACGAGCAGTACTTC

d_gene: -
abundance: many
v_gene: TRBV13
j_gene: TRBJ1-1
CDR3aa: CASSLVARNTEAFF
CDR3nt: TGTGCCAGCAGCTTAGTTGCCAGAAACACTGAAGCTTTCTTT

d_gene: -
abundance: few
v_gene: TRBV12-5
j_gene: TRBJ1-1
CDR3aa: CASGSSRGGGGNTEAFF
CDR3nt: TGTGCTAGTGGTTCGTCCCGGGGAGGGGGGGGGAACACTGAAGCTTTCTTT

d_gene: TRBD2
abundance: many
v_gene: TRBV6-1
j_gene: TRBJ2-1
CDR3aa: CASSDPASGIYNEQFF
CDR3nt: TGTGCCAGCAGTGACCCTGCTAGCGGGATCTACAATGAGCAGTTCTTC

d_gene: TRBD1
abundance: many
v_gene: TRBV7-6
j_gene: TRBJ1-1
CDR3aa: CASSPRQGLNTEAFF
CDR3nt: TGTGCCAGCAGCCCTCGACAGGGTTTGAACACTGAAGCTTTCTTT

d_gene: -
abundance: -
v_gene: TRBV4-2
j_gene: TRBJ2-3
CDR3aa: CASSHRRDTQYF
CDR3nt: TGTGCCAGCAGCCATCGCCGAGATACGCAGTATTTT

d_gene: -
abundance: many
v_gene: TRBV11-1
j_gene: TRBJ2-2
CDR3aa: CASSLDYSANTGELFF
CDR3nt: TGTGCCAGCAGCTTAGATTACAGCGCAAACACCGGGGAGCTGTTTTTT

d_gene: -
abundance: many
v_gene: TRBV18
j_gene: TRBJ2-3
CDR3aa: CASSPLGKQGSSDTQYF
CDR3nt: TGTGCCAGCTCACCACTCGGGAAACAGGGAAGTTCAGATACGCAGTATTTT

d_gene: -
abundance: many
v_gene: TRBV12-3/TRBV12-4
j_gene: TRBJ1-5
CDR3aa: CASSLGVRNQPQHF
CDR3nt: TGTGCCAGCAGTTTGGGGGTAAGAAATCAGCCCCAGCATTTT

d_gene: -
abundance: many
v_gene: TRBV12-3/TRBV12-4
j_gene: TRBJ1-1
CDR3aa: CASSLGYLNTEAFF
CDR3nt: TGTGCCAGCAGTTTGGGGTACCTGAACACTGAAGCTTTCTTT